A selection of T cell receptor beta chains follows, all from one sample in a study of shared clonotypes between healthy human individuals. The protocol was immunoSEQ multiplex PCR, while the TCRdb copy is restricted to in-frame clones and leaves out a portion. The data show approximately 2,000,000 clones, about 90% seen once. Sequencing used naive CD4+ T cells from PBMCs. These receptors were obtained from a man aged 18-30 years in good health. Some clones in this sample may be carry-over from other donors' samples. Each CDR3 is given with its conserved first and last residue. A D gene is named only where the DNA matches it firmly. Clone size is stated in some rows and not others, as once, few, many or a class when expanded.

size,D,V,J,length,DNA,CDR3
few,NA,TRBV19,TRBJ1-1,11,TGTGCCAGTAGTTCTCGTTCTGAAGCTTTCTTT,CASSSRSEAFF
NA,TRBD2,TRBV7-2,TRBJ2-3,18,TGTGCCAGCAGCTTAGTGAGGGCTAGCGGGGCTAGCACAGATACGCAGTATTTT,CASSLVRASGASTDTQYF
NA,NA,TRBV14,TRBJ2-6,15,TGTGCCAGCAGCCAGCAGGGTTCTGGGGCCAACGTCCTGACTTTC,CASSQQGSGANVLTF
NA,TRBD1,TRBV27,TRBJ1-4,17,TGTGCCAGCAGTCTACGGACAGGGGGCTCGGTTAATGAAAAACTGTTTTTT,CASSLRTGGSVNEKLFF
NA,NA,TRBV9,TRBJ2-7,13,TGTGCCAGCAGCGTAGCCCCCGGGCAGGAGCAGTACTTC,CASSVAPGQEQYF
NA,NA,TRBV30,TRBJ1-5,13,TGTGCCTGGAGCAGCCGTGGCCAGCAGCCCCAGCATTTT,CAWSSRGQQPQHF
NA,TRBD2,TRBV7-3,TRBJ2-2,16,TGTGCCAGCAGCCCAACTAGCGGCGCGAACACCGGGGAGCTGTTTTTT,CASSPTSGANTGELFF
NA,NA,TRBV7-6,TRBJ2-1,15,TGTGCCAGCAGCTTAGCGAGGGGGGCGCCGAATGAGCAGTTCTTC,CASSLARGAPNEQFF
once,NA,TRBV7-3,TRBJ2-2,13,TGTGCCAGCAGCTTAAATGAGGGGGAGCAGCTGTTTTTT,CASSLNEGEQLFF
NA,TRBD1,TRBV2,TRBJ1-5,14,TGTGCCAGCAGTGGTCCAGGGGGTATTTTACCCCAGCATTTT,CASSGPGGILPQHF
NA,TRBD1,TRBV5-1,TRBJ2-5,13,TGCGCCAGCAGCTCAGGACAGGGGGAGACCCAGTACTTC,CASSSGQGETQYF
NA,TRBD2,TRBV29-1,TRBJ2-1,19,TGCAGCGGTGGGACAGGTCGTCTAGCGGGAGGACTCTCCTACAATGAGCAGTTCTTC,CSGGTGRLAGGLSYNEQFF
NA,TRBD1,TRBV14,TRBJ2-7,15,TGTGCCAGCAGCCAAGATGGCAGGGGGCGCTACGAGCAGTACTTC,CASSQDGRGRYEQYF
NA,TRBD1,TRBV5-1,TRBJ2-5,13,TGCGCCAGCAGCCCGACAGGGTTAGAGACCCAGTACTTC,CASSPTGLETQYF
once,TRBD1,TRBV5-4,TRBJ1-2,14,TGTGCCAGCAGCTTGGGACAGGGCGGCTATGGCTACACCTTC,CASSLGQGGYGYTF
once,NA,TRBV6-4,TRBJ1-2,14,TGTGCCAGCAGTGCGGAACCGAATAACTATGGCTACACCTTC,CASSAEPNNYGYTF
NA,TRBD1,TRBV6-6,TRBJ2-7,12,TGTGCCTCGGGGGGACAGGGGTACGAGCAGTACTTC,CASGGQGYEQYF
NA,NA,TRBV5-5,TRBJ1-3,14,TGTGCCAGCAGCTTGGGTTTTAACGGAAACACCATATATTTT,CASSLGFNGNTIYF
once,NA,TRBV5-4,TRBJ1-2,14,TGTGCCAGCAGCCAGGCTGCCGCTAACTATGGCTACACCTTC,CASSQAAANYGYTF
NA,TRBD2,TRBV29-1,TRBJ2-5,12,TGCAGCGTTGGGACGACTAGCGGGACCCAGTACTTC,CSVGTTSGTQYF
NA,NA,TRBV2,TRBJ1-2,14,TGTGCCAGCGGGGAGGCGGGAGTAAACTATGGCTACACCTTC,CASGEAGVNYGYTF
NA,TRBD1,TRBV11-3,TRBJ2-2,16,TGTGCCAGCAGCCCAGGGACAGGGGAGAACACCGGGGAGCTGTTTTTT,CASSPGTGENTGELFF